The 19 T cell receptor beta chains below all came from one sample that was sequenced in a study of T cells in localized non-small cell lung cancer. Clones were read by immunoSEQ multiplex PCR, and TCRdb kept only the in-frame ones, dropping some. Of approximately 28,000 clones in the sample, around 82% were seen once. Sequences were derived from peripheral blood mononuclear cells, sampled before any cancer treatment. These receptor sequences come from a man aged 40 to 75 with stage III lung adenocarcinoma.

This chain's CDR3 is CASSLGDKAGNTGELFF. Written as DNA, the CDR3 is TGTGCCAGCAGTTTAGGGGATAAAGCGGGGAACACCGGGGAGCTGTTTTTT. The rearrangement uses TRBV28 and TRBJ2-2, with D possibly matching TRBD2 (6 bases). The CDR3 covers 17 residues. CDR1 and CDR2 (germline): MDHEN, SYDVKM. Trimming stripped 2 bases from V and 1 base from J, with 14 bases between.

The CDR3, as DNA: TGCGCCAGCAGCCGGGACATTAGGACAGATACGCAGTATTTT. It translates to CASSRDIRTDTQYF. This rearrangement joins TRBV5-1 to TRBJ2-3; the D gene is possibly TRBD1 (6 bases). The germline CDR1 and CDR2 sequences are SGHRS and YFSETQ. With 4 bases removed from V and 3 bases from J, the gap between germline ends came to 12 bases. The CDR3 consists of 14 residues.

This clone was counted once. The V and J genes are TRBV2 and TRBJ2-1, with D possibly being TRBD1 or TRBD2 (5 bases each). V was clipped by 6 bases and J by 5 bases, with 14 bases between them. Germline lookup yields CDR1 SNHLY and CDR2 FYNNEI. This CDR3 has 14 residues. In nucleotides, the CDR3 is TGTGCCAGCAGAGGGACGGCTGAACACAATGAGCAGTTCTTC. Translated, it gives CASRGTAEHNEQFF.

The chain recombines TRBV28 with TRBJ1-4, with a weak D call TRBD1 (5 bases). The ends were cut back, 7 bases at V and 0 bases at J, with 15 bases in the middle. The CDR3 extends over 16 amino acids. Germline V CDR1 and CDR2: MDHEN, SYDVKM. CDR3 region: CASKGTDFSTNEKLFF. CDR3 coding DNA: TGTGCCAGCAAGGGGACGGACTTTTCAACTAATGAAAAACTGTTTTTT.

This clone came up a few times. This chain links TRBV7-3 with TRBJ2-5; D gene unclear. The V end lost 2 bases, the J end lost 2 bases, and 6 bases lay between the germline ends. The germline V gene has CDR1 SGHTA and CDR2 FQGTGA. The CDR3 runs 13 residues. The CDR3 DNA sequence: TGTGCCAGCAGCTTACGGCGGCAAGAGACCCAGTACTTC. Amino acids: CASSLRRQETQYF. Filled out from reference TRBV7-3 and TRBJ2-5, the complete variable domain reads GAGVSQTPSNKVTEKGKYVELRCDPISGHTALYWYRQSLGQGPEFLIYFQGTGAADDSGLPNDRFFAVRPEGSVSTLKIQRTERGDSAVYLCASSLRRQETQYFGPGTRLLVL.

This rearrangement joins TRBV6-5 to TRBJ1-2, with a weak D call TRBD1 (6 bases). The CDR3 runs to 13 residues. CDR1 and CDR2 from the germline V gene are MNHEY and SVGAGI. V gave up 4 bases and J gave up 8 bases, with 14 bases separating them. Here the CDR3 DNA reads TGTGCCAGCAGTTTAGCGCAGGGGTTGGGCTACACCTTC. Its protein product is CASSLAQGLGYTF.

The chain uses TRBV2 and TRBJ1-2; 9 bases map to TRBD1. After removal of 4 bases from V and 3 bases from J, the junction contained 6 bases not matched to a gene. CDR3 size: 15 residues. CDR1 is SNHLY, CDR2 FYNNEI, per germline. In nucleotides, the CDR3 is TGTGCCAGCAGTGTTCCGGGACAGGGAGACTATGGCTACACCTTC. Amino acid sequence: CASSVPGQGDYGYTF.

The CDR3 loop reads CASSLLPGQQPQHF. The DNA for the CDR3 is TGCGCCAGCAGCTTACTCCCGGGCCAGCAGCCCCAGCATTTT. The rearrangement links TRBV5-1 to TRBJ1-5; no reliable D call. CDR1 and CDR2 (germline): SGHRS, YFSETQ. This CDR3 is built from 14 residues. Trimming took 2 bases from V and 7 from J, leaving 13 bases between them.

The CDR3 loop reads CASGRAMNTEAFF. DNA for the CDR3: TGCGCCAGCGGTCGGGCGATGAACACTGAAGCTTTCTTT. This sequence joins TRBV5-1 and TRBJ1-1; D is unclear. Germline CDR1 is SGHRS and CDR2 is YFSETQ. The CDR3 has 13 residues. Between the trimmed V and J ends, which lost 7 bases and 0 bases, there was a span of 10 bases.

This clone was recorded only once. This rearrangement joins TRBV28 to TRBJ1-2, with a tentative D call TRBD1 (6 bases). Trimming removed 5 bases at V and 5 bases at J, with 12 bases between. Per germline, CDR1 MDHEN and CDR2 SYDVKM. The CDR3 consists of 13 residues. The CDR3 DNA follows: TGTGCCAGCAGTCGTACAGGGTCTTATGGCTACACCTTC. As protein: CASSRTGSYGYTF.

This sequence joins TRBV6-1 and TRBJ2-1; 8 bases align to TRBD1. CDR1 is MNHNS, CDR2 SASEGT, per germline. The junction had 12 bases not matched to a gene; V was cut back by 7 bases and J by 10 bases. The CDR3 sequence is 14 residues long. The CDR3 protein is CASIQGAKVMEQFF. The DNA for the CDR3 is TGTGCCAGCATCCAGGGGGCGAAGGTAATGGAGCAGTTCTTC.

The chain employs TRBV10-3 and TRBJ2-1; 10 bases are a match to TRBD1. V trimming: 4 bases; J trimming: 10 bases; junction bases outside the gene matches: 1. The CDR3 contains 12 residues. Germline assignment: CDR1 ENHRY and CDR2 SYGVKD. The CDR3 reads CAISGQGAEQFF. CDR3 in DNA: TGTGCCATCAGTGGACAGGGGGCCGAGCAGTTCTTC.

The V gene is TRBV10-1, the J gene TRBJ1-1, with D maybe TRBD1 (5 bases). V lost 0 bases, J lost 2 bases, and 7 bases lay in between. The germline V gene has CDR1 WNHNN and CDR2 SYGVQD (reference sequence). The CDR3 length is 14 residues. CDR3 residues: CASSESTDNTEAFF. In DNA form, the CDR3 reads TGCGCCAGCAGTGAGTCGACAGACAACACTGAAGCTTTCTTT.

This clone was seen a few times. This chain joins TRBV6-1 and TRBJ1-5; D uncertain. With 1 base removed from V and 5 bases from J, the gap between germline ends came to 9 bases. CDR3 length: 14 residues. Germline values: CDR1 MNHNS, CDR2 SASEGT. The CDR3 DNA reads as TGTGCCAGCAGTGAAGGCTCCGCATATCAGCCCCAGCATTTT. Translating it yields CASSEGSAYQPQHF.

This chain joins TRBV4-1 and TRBJ2-7; either TRBD1 or TRBD2 may fit D (5 bases each). CDR3 size: 14 residues. Trimming removed 1 base from V and 4 bases from J, with 11 bases in between. Germline V gene sequence: CDR1 MGHRA, CDR2 YSYEKL. Written as DNA, the CDR3 is TGCGCCAGCAGCCAAGGAGAGGGGCGGTACGAGCAGTACTTC. Translation gives CASSQGEGRYEQYF.

This clone was seen only once. Here the CDR3 DNA reads TGTGCCAGCAGATTTAAGGGTGTAGGGACTGAAGCTTTCTTT. This codes for CASRFKGVGTEAFF. V is TRBV6-6 and J is TRBJ1-1; no firm D call. This CDR3 has 14 residues. Germline CDR1 MNHNY, CDR2 SVGAGI (reference sequence). With 6 bases removed from V and 5 bases from J, the gap between germline ends came to 16 bases.

The J gene is TRBJ2-5, the V gene TRBV5-4; D unclear. Trimming took 4 bases from V and 5 from J, leaving 12 bases between them. This CDR3 has 13 amino acids. Germline V CDR1 and CDR2: SGHNT, YYREEE (reference sequence). The CDR3 here is CASSGDWLETQYF. CDR3 DNA: TGTGCCAGCAGCGGAGACTGGTTGGAGACCCAGTACTTC.

V gene TRBV5-5 combines with J gene TRBJ2-3, with D perhaps matching TRBD1 (6 bases). Germline lookup yields CDR1 SGHKS and CDR2 YYEKEE (reference sequence). V was pared by 4 bases and J by 2 bases, with 14 bases between. The CDR3 contains 15 residues. CDR3 sequence (DNA): TGTGCCAGCAGCACTTCAGGGGCCATCACAGATACGCAGTATTTT. Residues: CASSTSGAITDTQYF.

The chain links TRBV2 to TRBJ1-5; D may be TRBD1 (6 bases). The length of the CDR3 is 14 residues. Trimming removed 2 bases at V and 5 bases at J, with 10 bases between. Germline-derived CDR1 and CDR2 are SNHLY and FYNNEI. In nucleotides, the CDR3 is TGTGCCAGCAGTGAAAACAGGGCTTATCAGCCCCAGCATTTT. It translates to CASSENRAYQPQHF.